This T cell receptor beta chain was observed in a study of T cells in localized non-small cell lung cancer. Study outcomes and limitations: Across samples, adjacent lung featured a median around 60 of the top 100 tumor clones. Adjacent uninvolved lung had the highest clonality, suggesting focused antigen responses. Sequencing was restricted to one tumor region; therefore, heterogeneity remains possible.

Turning to this clone: Its antigen is undetermined.

This CDR3 is 14 amino acids long. With 2 bases removed from V and 1 base from J, the gap between germline ends came to 8 bases. Germline CDR1 SGHTA, CDR2 FQGTGA. Method: immunoSEQ multiplex PCR; TCRdb's copy keeps in-frame clones and lacks some. This table holds about 59,000 clones, 85% to 90% found once. Sequencing was performed on peripheral blood, taken before any cancer treatment. The gene calls are TRBV7-3 and TRBJ1-1; no reliable D call. The sequence was obtained from a man aged 35 to 69 with stage I squamous cell lung carcinoma. The CDR3 sequence is CASSLGTANTEAFF. In DNA, the CDR3 is TGTGCCAGCAGCTTAGGCACTGCGAACACTGAAGCTTTCTTT.